Reported below is one TCR beta chain. Its target is not known. V lost 4 bases and J lost 0, with 10 bases in between. The CDR3 spans 14 residues. Germline values: CDR1 SGDLS, CDR2 YYNGEE. The sample originates from a study of OX40 agonist ivuxolimab in advanced cancers. Study-wide background: Ivuxolimab doses were 0.01, 0.1, 0.3, 1.5, 3 or 10 mg/kg every 2 weeks. Study-level findings and limits: Researchers did not determine the expanded peripheral T cells' antigen specificity.

Clones were read by immunoSEQ multiplex PCR, and TCRdb kept only the in-frame ones, dropping some. The sample lists more than 25,000 clones; around 87% were seen once. J is TRBJ1-2 and V is TRBV9; tentatively, D is TRBD1 (5 bases). The sequencing used CD4+ or CD8+ T cells sorted from blood, collected in a trial of the OX40 agonist ivuxolimab. The receptor was isolated from an adult with an advanced solid tumor such as melanoma, head and neck, liver or kidney cancer. CDR3 nucleotides: TGTGCCAGCAGCTCCGGGACCGCTAACTATGGCTACACCTTC. Its translation is CASSSGTANYGYTF.